This T cell receptor (beta chain) appears in the sequencing data of a study of T cell responses to AZD1222 COVID-19 vaccine (TCRdb year 2021). Regarding the study in general: A total of 233 trial participants underwent TCR sequencing, of whom about 200 had received two doses of AZD1222 and around 25 had received two doses of the MenACWY control vaccine. Trial participants were enrolled by age into 18-55, 56-69 and 70-plus year subgroups, with approximately 160, 26 and 62 TCR-sequenced participants respectively. What the study reported, not specific to this receptor: Because no day 14 peak-response samples were available, repertoires were characterized only after the peak T cell response. A significant rise in spike-specific TCR breadth and depth was observed after two AZD1222 doses relative to day 0 and relative to MenACWY recipients. The 56-69-year group was small, and its depth increase did not reach significance, likely because of low power. Conclusions about previously exposed vaccinees are limited, since just five or six AZD1222 recipients were seropositive for SARS-CoV-2 at baseline. Vaccine-associated CD4 TCRs spanned the whole spike protein, with dominant responses in regions 160-218 and 743-854. Most participants were white British and females outnumbered males, and the authors suggested that clonal diversity may have been underestimated. Epitopes outside the regions mutated in the B.1.351 and B.1.1.7 variants were reportedly recognized by nearly half of the unique spike-specific TCRs.

The CDR3 regions of human TCRbeta chains were subjected to immunosequencing. The original pipeline was this. TCRs in the repertoires were compared against a reference library of SARS-CoV-2-specific TCRs that had been generated with the MIRA antigen-specificity platform. Breadth was defined as the fraction of unique TCRs that were SARS-CoV-2-associated. Depth was defined as the fraction of total T cells that were SARS-CoV-2-associated. Using the MIRA data, every spike-specific TCR was mapped to the spike region that the TCR reacted to and assigned to either a CD4 or a CD8 class. Log10-transformed breadth and depth values were compared by one-way ANOVA with Sidak's multiple comparisons tests. The immuneACCESS repertoire file appears here via TCRdb, limited to in-frame rearrangements. These files lack a portion of the clones; in checked studies, under half of the deficit traces to unresolved V genes, and the cause of the others is not known. For V, J and clone size, that table is used; D and trimming come from the DNA. The sample table shows 90,000 to 150,000 clones, and about 92% are seen once. About 7.7% of the sample goes to the ten largest clones.

In light of the paper, this sample's time point label describes: about 28 days (+/-7) after the second vaccine dose. Because spike-specific TCR depth and breadth did not differ between the two schedules, AZD1222 recipients who got a second dose at roughly 4 weeks were pooled with those who got a second dose at roughly 12 weeks. The vaccinee samples were drawn from two UK trials, COV001 and COV002, one of which was a single-blind randomized controlled phase 2/3 trial testing AZD1222 (ChAdOx1 nCoV-19) in healthy adults. Trial participant PBMC samples were collected at day 0 and day 28 after the second dose for TCRbeta chain sequencing. As concerns this clone: There is no known antigen for this receptor. The record has no base qualities; no much larger clone is one base away. Additional DNA sequences in this sample encode the identical CDR3.

Trimming leaves V shorter by 6 bases and J shorter by 0 bases, with the junction holding 5 bases beyond the gene matches. The CDR3 sequence holds 15 residues, the cysteine and phenylalanine included. The DNA shown is the 45-base CDR3, in frame from base 1. In the germline V gene, CDR1 corresponds to KGHSH and CDR2 to LQKENI. The sequencing here drew on peripheral blood, taken 28 days after the second AZD1222 dose. The V and J genes are TRBV18 and TRBJ1-5; 7 of the junction bases match TRBD1. The sequence was collected from an adult who received the AZD1222 COVID-19 vaccine. CDR3 region: CASSPTGNSNQPQHF. The bases are TGTGCCAGCTCCCCGACAGGGAATAGCAATCAGCCCCAGCATTTT.